Given below is one T cell receptor (beta chain) in context. Its antigen is as yet unknown. The data stem from a study of radiation and T cells in renal cell carcinoma. Stated time point: blood 4 weeks post-SBRT, at nephrectomy. Described treatment: 15 Gy SBRT to primary tumor, nephrectomy 4 weeks later. Study findings and constraints: From baseline, blood top tumor clonotypes peaked at 2 weeks post-radiation.

Generated by immunoSEQ multiplex PCR, the TCRdb table keeps only in-frame clones and is missing some. The table has approximately 85,000 clones, 89% seen once; the top ten hold about 5.8%. The CDR3 spans 14 residues. Germline CDR1 and CDR2: SQVTM and ANQGSEA. Between the trimmed V and J ends, which lost 0 bases and 0 bases, there was a span of 6 bases. The sequenced sample was blood, obtained from a patient whose treatment included radiotherapy and nephrectomy. V and J are TRBV29-1 and TRBJ1-3; D is unresolved. This sequence was found in a woman aged 65 to 85 with renal cell carcinoma. The CDR3 protein is CSVEEGLSGNTIYF. As DNA, the CDR3 is TGCAGCGTTGAAGAGGGCCTCTCTGGAAACACCATATATTTT.